This TCR beta chain appears in the sequencing data of a study of blood T cell repertoires in COVID-19. Study-level information: In each case, the material was cDNA or gDNA derived from T cells, B-cell-depleted T cells, or PBMCs.

The repertoire was sequenced with immunoSEQ multiplex PCR; TCRdb's copy has only in-frame clones and lacks some. This table has about 440,000 clones, 87% appearing once. The germline V gene has CDR1 SGHRS and CDR2 YFSETQ. The V end was cut by 4 bases, the J end by 4 bases, with 15 bases between. The CDR3 sequence is 15 residues long. Sequencing used PBMCs or T cells enriched from blood (not recorded which). This receptor was obtained from a woman younger than 35 with acute COVID-19. V and J are TRBV5-1 and TRBJ2-1, with D maybe TRBD1 (5 bases). The CDR3 coding sequence is TGCGCCAGCAGCCCGACTGGTCCAGGGTACAATGAGCAGTTCTTC. Translating gives CASSPTGPGYNEQFF.